Listed here are 14 T cell receptor beta chains from one sample, sequenced in a study of blood T cells in healthy people across ages. With a J-beta primer mix and a sample-barcoded 5' primer, a second PCR ran about 6 to 11 cycles. TCRdb re-called the 5' RACE reads through MiXCR, storing one row per CDR3 protein. This table holds 910,000 or so distinct CDR3 sequences, roughly 51% found once. Sequenced input: blood. The receptors were gathered from an older woman in good health.

The rearrangement uses TRBV27 and TRBJ1-4; TRBD1 agrees at 9 bases. CDR3 size: 18 residues. CDR1 and CDR2 from the germline V gene are MNHEY and SMNVEV (reference sequence). With 5 bases clipped from V and 0 bases from J, the junction kept 10 bases outside the gene matches. This CDR3 is CASSPSGTGHATNEKLFF. CDR3 DNA: TGTGCCAGCAGTCCGTCGGGGACAGGGCATGCAACTAATGAAAAACTGTTTTTT.

The chain employs TRBV11-2 and TRBJ2-3; 8 nucleotides align to TRBD1. CDR1 is SGHAT and CDR2 is FQNNGV in the germline V gene. The V and J ends lost 2 bases and 2 bases, in that order; junction bases with no gene match: 3. The CDR3 sequence is 15 residues long. The CDR3 sequence: CASSLQGAVTDTQYF. The CDR3 nucleotides read TGTGCCAGCAGCTTACAGGGGGCGGTCACAGATACGCAGTATTTT.

Notes on this clonotype: One end of the junction varies from germline; a read error may be responsible. This chain uses TRBV10-3 with TRBJ1-5, with a weak D call TRBD1 (5 bases). The germline gives CDR1 ENHRY, CDR2 SYGVKD. This CDR3 is 17 amino acids long. The CDR3 coding sequence is TGTGCCACCAGTGAAGCAGGGAACGACTATAGCAATCAGCCCCAGCATTTT. Its protein product is CATSEAGNDYSNQPQHF.

V usage is TRBV27 and J usage is TRBJ1-4; weak D call: TRBD1 (5 bases). The CDR3 has 15 amino acids. Per germline, CDR1 MNHEY and CDR2 SMNVEV (reference sequence). Trimming cost V 6 bases and J 0 bases, with 11 bases left between them. The CDR3 DNA follows: TGTGCCAGCAGCCCGGGGGAAACAACTAATGAAAAACTGTTTTTT. Protein: CASSPGETTNEKLFF.

The chain links TRBV20-1 to TRBJ1-2; TRBD1 might be the D (5 bases). The CDR3 is made up of 12 amino acids. From germline, CDR1 is DFQATT and CDR2 SNEGSKA (reference sequence). The ends were cut back, 6 bases at V and 5 bases at J, with 13 bases in the middle. CDR3 loop: CSAPAGVYGYTF. CDR3 DNA: TGCAGTGCCCCCGCGGGGGTTTATGGCTACACCTTC.

The chain uses TRBV29-1 and TRBJ1-1; possibly TRBD1 for D (5 bases). Germline CDR1 and CDR2: SQVTM and ANQGSEA. With 8 bases removed from V and 1 base from J, the gap between germline ends came to 17 bases. CDR3 length: 14 residues. The CDR3 DNA sequence: TGCAGCACCTCCCTTGGGGCCCGGAACACTGAAGCTTTCTTT. It specifies CSTSLGARNTEAFF. Full variable domain (outside the CDR3, taken from reference TRBV29-1 and TRBJ1-1): SAVISQKPSRDICQRGTSLTIQCQVDSQVTMMFWYRQQPGQSLTLIATANQGSEATYESGFVIDKFPISRPNLTFSTLTVSNMSPEDSSIYLCSTSLGARNTEAFFGQGTRLTVV.

A few counts support this clonotype. The chain employs TRBV4-3 and TRBJ2-7; 9 nucleotides align to TRBD2. V shed 4 bases and J 5 bases; nucleotides not matched to a gene: 15. The germline gives CDR1 LGHNA, CDR2 YSLEER. This CDR3 is 17 amino acids long. Here the CDR3 DNA reads TGCGCCAGCAGCCGTTACCCCGCGGGAGGGCCGGAGAACGAGCAGTACTTC. Amino acids: CASSRYPAGGPENEQYF.

In its sample, this clonotype was seen many times. The chain links TRBV4-1 to TRBJ2-7; D might be TRBD1 (6 bases). The germline V gene encodes CDR1 MGHRA and CDR2 YSYEKL. The CDR3 has 16 amino acids. Trimming removed 4 bases from V and 2 bases from J, with 18 bases in between. The CDR3 nucleotides are TGCGCCAGCAGCCTTACTCCTGGGGGCCCTACCTACGAGCAGTACTTC. It translates to CASSLTPGGPTYEQYF.

This chain links TRBV3-1 with TRBJ2-3; 12 nucleotides line up with TRBD2. The CDR3 contains 20 residues. From germline, CDR1 is LGHDT and CDR2 YNNKEL (reference sequence). Germline trimming cut 0 bases from V and 0 bases from J; bases unmatched to any gene: 10. The CDR3 bases are TGTGCCAGCAGCCAAGAAATTCGACTAGCGGGAGTACCTAGCACAGATACGCAGTATTTT. Its protein is CASSQEIRLAGVPSTDTQYF.

This chain joins TRBV2 and TRBJ2-1; D unclear. The V and J ends lost 8 bases and 0 bases respectively, with 11 bases between them. The V gene's germline CDR1 is SNHLY and CDR2 FYNNEI. CDR3 length: 14 amino acids. The CDR3 bases are TGTGCCAGCGGGAAGTCCAGCTCCTACAATGAGCAGTTCTTC. This encodes CASGKSSSYNEQFF.

The V and J genes are TRBV28 and TRBJ2-5, with D possibly being TRBD1 or TRBD2 (6 bases each). The V end was cut by 6 bases, the J end by 0 bases, with 17 bases between. Germline-derived CDR1 and CDR2 are MDHEN and SYDVKM. The CDR3 contains 16 residues. CDR3 sequence reads: CASSTEGGSHQETQYF. CDR3 nucleotide sequence: TGTGCCAGCAGCACCGAAGGGGGGAGCCACCAAGAGACCCAGTACTTC.

A few counts support this clonotype. This chain joins TRBV29-1 and TRBJ2-3, with a possible D match to TRBD1 (7 bases). This CDR3 region has 15 residues. Germline CDR1 and CDR2: SQVTM and ANQGSEA. Trimming cost V 6 bases and J 3 bases, with 19 bases left between them. The CDR3 DNA is TGCAGCGTCAACGGAGGGGGCACAAAAACAGATACGCAGTATTTT. This translates into CSVNGGGTKTDTQYF.

This chain uses TRBV21-1 with TRBJ1-6; the listed D gene, TRBD1, was not tested against the DNA. TRBV21-1 is termed a pseudogene. The CDR3 extends over 17 amino acids. The CDR3 nucleotides read TGTGCCAGCAGCAAAAGGGGAATTGTATCCTATAATTCACCCCTCCACTTT. Its translation is CASSKRGIVSYNSPLHF.

This clonotype was seen a single time. The CDR3 loop reads CASSSSRYNYNEQFF. CDR3 coding DNA: TGTGCCAGCAGTAGTAGCAGGTATAATTACAATGAGCAGTTCTTC. The rearrangement links TRBV6-2 or TRBV6-3 to TRBJ2-1; D is ambiguous. CDR3 length equals 15 residues. V shed 5 bases and J shed 4 bases, with 15 bases lying between them. CDR1 is MNHEY and CDR2 is SVGEGT in the germline V gene.